Sequencing of this TCR beta chain was carried out in a study of metastatic and nonmetastatic thyroid tumors. Looking at the study overall: Both malignant and benign thyroid patients supplied peripheral blood and tumor or nodule tissue samples, across which the repertoires of these patients were then compared.

This clone has a count of ten or more. Germline trimming cut 7 bases from V and 0 bases from J; bases unmatched to any gene: 3. In germline, CDR1 is PRHDT, CDR2 FYEKMQ (reference sequence). The CDR3 contains 15 residues. No treatment had been given to any patient before thyroid surgery. Through MiXCR, TCRdb re-clonotyped the PCR reads. The sample yields some 28,000 clones, around a quarter seen once. This TCR was sampled from a female donor with papillary thyroid cancer or a benign thyroid nodule (not recorded which). Some clones in this sample may be carry-over from other donors' samples. Sequencing was carried out using blood. J is TRBJ1-6 and V is TRBV13; TRBD1 matches 7 bases. This CDR3 reads CASTYRGSYNSPLHF. CDR3 DNA sequence: TGTGCCAGCACCTACAGGGGCTCCTATAATTCACCCCTCCACTTT.